Included here is one T cell receptor beta chain sequence, with context. In the authors' methods: Estimation of nucleated cell counts relied on the amplification of reference gene primers. Repertoires were generated with immunoSEQ multiplex PCR, while TCRdb's copy carries only in-frame clones and drops some. D and trimming were read from the DNA, whereas the V and J calls and clone size are those reported in that table. The data show 150,000 or so clones, around 87% seen once. V was clipped by 1 base and J by 6 bases, with 15 bases between them. The CDR3 is made up of 15 amino acids. Per germline, CDR1 MNHEY and CDR2 SMNVEV (reference sequence). Patients of the Seattle cohort, enrolled during active infection, were followed longitudinally. The data stem from a study of blood T cell repertoires in COVID-19. Study information: Whether acute or convalescent, the COVID-19 samples came from the United States, Italy and Spain.

The source of this sequence is a man between 18 and 35 years old with COVID-19, enrolled during active disease. Source material: peripheral blood. This chain uses TRBV27 with TRBJ1-2; D possibly corresponds to TRBD1 (5 bases). This chain's CDR3 is CASSLFFGGGDGYTF. The CDR3 DNA sequence: TGTGCCAGCAGTTTATTTTTTGGGGGGGGTGATGGCTACACCTTC.